The 16 T cell receptor beta chains given below trace back to one sample, sequenced in a study of cytomegalovirus exposure and HLA in healthy donors. Primers included in the PCR were 60 Vbeta and 13 Jbeta primers. Sequenced by immunoSEQ multiplex PCR; TCRdb stores in-frame clones only, minus some. The sample carries 150,000 to 200,000 clones, roughly 75% recorded once. The sequencing input was PBMCs. These receptor sequences come from a woman aged 40 to 50 in good health and CMV-seropositive.

The rearrangement joins TRBV2 to TRBJ1-6, with TRBD1 as a possible D gene (6 bases). This CDR3 has 19 residues. V was clipped by 4 bases and J by 10 bases, with 29 bases between them. Germline lookup yields CDR1 SNHLY and CDR2 FYNNEI. CDR3 in amino acids: CASSGTRPGDHQGASPLHF. The CDR3 coding sequence is TGTGCCAGCAGTGGAACCCGCCCAGGGGACCACCAGGGAGCCTCACCCCTCCACTTT.

The chain recombines TRBV7-2 with TRBJ1-1, with D uncertain. The CDR3 totals 15 residues. V lost 1 base and J 5 bases, leaving 14 bases between the germline ends. The germline gives CDR1 SGHTA, CDR2 FQGNSA. CDR3 residues: CASSLVGSAGTEAFF. CDR3 nucleotides: TGTGCCAGCAGCTTAGTCGGTTCTGCGGGGACTGAAGCTTTCTTT.

The rearrangement links TRBV4-2 to TRBJ2-2; unclear D gene. This CDR3 contains 14 residues. Trimming stripped 3 bases from V and 3 bases from J, with 8 bases between. Germline loops: CDR1 LGHNA, CDR2 YNFKEQ. CDR3 nucleotide sequence: TGTGCCAGCAGCCAGCGTGCCGACACCGGGGAGCTGTTTTTT. Residues: CASSQRADTGELFF.

This chain connects TRBV28 to TRBJ1-3, with 8 bases aligning to TRBD1. V was pared by 0 bases and J by 0 bases, with 7 bases of the junction left unmatched. The CDR3 is 18 amino acids. Germline V CDR1 and CDR2: MDHEN, SYDVKM. CDR3 loop: CASSLWGTGGSSGNTIYF. CDR3 bases: TGTGCCAGCAGTTTATGGGGAACAGGGGGGAGCTCTGGAAACACCATATATTTT.

The chain links TRBV5-4 to TRBJ2-7; 7 positions match TRBD2. Germline CDR1 SGHNT, CDR2 YYREEE (reference sequence). The J segment lost 0 bases and the V segment lost 6 bases, leaving 9 bases of the junction unmatched. The CDR3 is 15 residues long. DNA of the CDR3: TGTGCCAGCACCCTGGGGGGGGTGGGCTCCTACGAGCAGTACTTC. Its translation is CASTLGGVGSYEQYF.

The CDR3 nucleotides are TGTGCCAGCAGCTTAACAGCGACTACAACTCTGGATACGCAGTATTTT. This codes for CASSLTATTTLDTQYF. The V gene is TRBV9, the J gene TRBJ2-3; tentatively, D is TRBD2 (5 bases). Trimming removed 4 bases from V and 6 bases from J, with 21 bases in between. The CDR3 has 16 residues. Germline V CDR1 and CDR2: SGDLS, YYNGEE.

The CDR3 here is CASSSGLAETNNEQFF. CDR3 bases: TGTGCCAGCAGCTCCGGACTAGCGGAAACAAACAATGAGCAGTTCTTC. This chain links TRBV7-3 with TRBJ2-1, with 10 bases identical to TRBD2. The CDR3 consists of 16 residues. V was clipped by 4 bases and J by 5 bases; unmatched bases: 8. Looked up from germline, CDR1 is SGHTA and CDR2 is FQGTGA.

The chain links TRBV4-2 to TRBJ1-2; no reliable D call. Trimming removed 1 base from V and 4 bases from J, with 10 bases in between. This CDR3 has 14 residues. CDR1 and CDR2 (germline): LGHNA, YNFKEQ. The CDR3 DNA reads TGTGCCAGCAGCCAAGTCAACAGTCTCTATGGCTACACCTTC. It yields the protein CASSQVNSLYGYTF.

The chain carries TRBV28 and TRBJ2-1; 13 bases are shared with TRBD2. With V trimmed by 5 bases and J by 4 bases, 2 bases remained unmatched. Germline V gives CDR1 MDHEN, CDR2 SYDVKM. There are 15 residues in the CDR3. The chain's CDR3 is CASSQLAGGYNEQFF. As DNA, the CDR3 is TGTGCCAGCAGTCAACTAGCGGGGGGGTACAATGAGCAGTTCTTC. The full variable domain, its missing parts supplied by reference TRBV28 and TRBJ2-1, is DVKVTQSSRYLVKRTGEKVFLECVQDMDHENMFWYRQDPGLGLRLIYFSYDVKMKEKGDIPEGYSVSREKKERFSLILESASTNQTSMYLCASSQLAGGYNEQFFGPGTRLTVL.

The rearrangement joins TRBV7-6 to TRBJ2-7; TRBD1 is a possible D gene (6 bases). V was pared by 3 bases and J by 4 bases, with 10 bases between. The CDR3 consists of 13 residues. Germline V gene lookup returns CDR1 SGHVS and CDR2 FNYEAQ. CDR3 bases: TGTGCCAGCAGCTTCGACAGGACTTACGAGCAGTACTTC. Protein: CASSFDRTYEQYF.

The J gene is TRBJ1-4, the V gene TRBV29-1, with D possibly TRBD1 on 6 matching bases. Trimming left V 5 bases short and J 1 base short, with 26 bases between. CDR3 size: 19 residues. Germline CDR1 SQVTM, CDR2 ANQGSEA. Here the CDR3 reads CSVLNPGEGHIGTNEKLFF. CDR3 bases: TGCAGCGTTCTCAACCCAGGGGAGGGGCACATTGGAACTAATGAAAAACTGTTTTTT.

The chain employs TRBV2 and TRBJ1-1; no definite D call. CDR3 length: 13 residues. The germline CDR1 and CDR2 sequences are SNHLY and FYNNEI. Trimming stripped 6 bases from V and 6 bases from J, with 14 bases between. Here the CDR3 reads CASRTTARSEAFF. The CDR3 DNA sequence: TGTGCCAGCAGGACGACGGCGAGGTCTGAAGCTTTCTTT.

The chain has TRBV2 and TRBJ1-1, with D maybe TRBD1 (5 bases). Germline V lookup: CDR1 SNHLY, CDR2 FYNNEI. The length of the CDR3 is 13 residues. V was clipped by 5 bases and J by 3 bases, with 10 bases between them. The CDR3 here is CASSWGPDTEAFF. CDR3 nucleotides: TGTGCCAGCAGTTGGGGCCCGGACACTGAAGCTTTCTTT.

This sequence joins TRBV11-2 and TRBJ2-7; possible D gene TRBD2, 6 bases. The ends were cut back, 3 bases at V and 6 bases at J, with 9 bases in the middle. Germline V gene data show CDR1 as SGHAT and CDR2 as FQNNGV. CDR3 length equals 12 residues. In DNA form, the CDR3 reads TGTGCCAGCAGCTTTTCGCGGGGCGAGCAGTACTTC. Protein product: CASSFSRGEQYF.

The chain combines TRBV6-5 with TRBJ2-5; no reliable D call. The CDR3 has 13 residues. V was shortened by 6 bases and J by 2 bases, with 10 bases between the two germline ends. CDR1 is MNHEY, CDR2 SVGAGI, per germline. CDR3 amino acids: CASSRSRQETQYF. For the CDR3, the DNA is TGTGCCAGCAGCCGGTCCAGGCAAGAGACCCAGTACTTC.

This clone was seen a single time. V gene TRBV9 combines with J gene TRBJ2-1; 13 nucleotides match TRBD2. Germline CDR1 and CDR2: SGDLS and YYNGEE. The CDR3 extends over 16 amino acids. The V and J ends lost 4 bases and 8 bases, in that order; junction bases with no gene match: 9. CDR3 bases: TGTGCCAGCAGCACCCGAGGGACTAGCGGGAAAGATGAGCAGTTCTTC. Protein product: CASSTRGTSGKDEQFF.